A selection of T cell receptor beta chains follows, all from one sample in a study of shared clonotypes between healthy human individuals. Profiling relied on immunoSEQ multiplex PCR, and the TCRdb table lists in-frame clones only, not all of them. The sample holds about 2,100,000 clones, just over 90% seen once. The sequenced sample consisted of naive CD8+ T cells from PBMCs. The receptors here all came from a man between 18 and 35 years old in good health. Some clones in this sample may be carry-over from other donors' samples. Each CDR3 is given with its conserved first and last residue. D genes are given only for firm matches. The listing skips clone size in some rows; elsewhere it reads once, few, many or a size class.

V,J,size,D,CDR3,DNA
TRBV2,TRBJ2-7,NA,TRBD1,CASSNLDRGWYEQYF,TGTGCCAGCAGTAATCTGGACAGGGGGTGGTACGAGCAGTACTTC
TRBV19,TRBJ1-2,NA,TRBD1,CASTAQGAAYGYTF,TGTGCCAGTACCGCACAGGGGGCGGCGTATGGCTACACCTTC
TRBV27,TRBJ1-5,NA,NA,CASSFAGGFQPQHF,TGTGCCAGCAGTTTCGCGGGGGGCTTTCAGCCCCAGCATTTT
TRBV9,TRBJ1-1,NA,NA,CASSPAGRVGTEAFF,TGTGCCAGCAGCCCCGCAGGGAGGGTGGGGACTGAAGCTTTCTTT
TRBV6-6,TRBJ1-1,NA,NA,CASSLGQVNTEAFF,TGTGCCAGCAGTTTAGGGCAAGTGAACACTGAAGCTTTCTTT
TRBV6-5,TRBJ1-1,once,NA,CASSLTPGVNTEAFF,TGTGCCAGCAGTTTAACACCGGGGGTGAACACTGAAGCTTTCTTT
TRBV28,TRBJ1-4,NA,TRBD1,CASRHGGNRDRGREKLFF,TGTGCCAGCAGGCATGGGGGTAACCGGGACAGGGGTCGGGAAAAACTGTTTTTT
TRBV4-1,TRBJ1-4,once,NA,CASSQFKGEKLFF,TGCGCCAGCAGCCAATTCAAGGGCGAAAAACTGTTTTTT
TRBV5-8,TRBJ1-5,once,NA,CASSWAGYSNQPQHF,TGTGCCAGCAGCTGGGCGGGGTATAGCAATCAGCCCCAGCATTTT
TRBV7-6,TRBJ2-2,NA,NA,CASGLGGGGSGELFF,TGTGCCAGCGGACTGGGAGGTGGGGGTTCCGGGGAGCTGTTTTTT
TRBV10-3,TRBJ1-5,few,NA,CAISGGEESNQPQHF,TGTGCCATCAGTGGCGGGGAGGAAAGCAATCAGCCCCAGCATTTT
TRBV9,TRBJ2-7,NA,NA,CASSVEGTESYEQYF,TGTGCCAGCAGCGTAGAAGGTACCGAATCCTACGAGCAGTACTTC
TRBV27,TRBJ2-7,NA,NA,CASSLKGFEQYF,TGTGCCAGCAGTTTAAAAGGGTTCGAGCAGTACTTC
TRBV11-2,TRBJ2-5,once,TRBD1,CASSSTFRTGPETQYF,TGTGCCAGCAGCTCCACATTTAGGACAGGGCCAGAGACCCAGTACTTC
TRBV13,TRBJ2-7,NA,NA,CASSLGRAFEQYF,TGTGCCAGCAGCTTAGGCAGGGCTTTCGAGCAGTACTTC
TRBV5-6,TRBJ1-2,NA,NA,CASSLRDYGYTF,TGTGCCAGCAGCTTACGGGACTATGGCTACACCTTC
TRBV7-9,TRBJ1-1,NA,NA,CASSLGGPLMTEAFF,TGTGCCAGCAGCTTAGGGGGCCCTCTAATGACTGAAGCTTTCTTT